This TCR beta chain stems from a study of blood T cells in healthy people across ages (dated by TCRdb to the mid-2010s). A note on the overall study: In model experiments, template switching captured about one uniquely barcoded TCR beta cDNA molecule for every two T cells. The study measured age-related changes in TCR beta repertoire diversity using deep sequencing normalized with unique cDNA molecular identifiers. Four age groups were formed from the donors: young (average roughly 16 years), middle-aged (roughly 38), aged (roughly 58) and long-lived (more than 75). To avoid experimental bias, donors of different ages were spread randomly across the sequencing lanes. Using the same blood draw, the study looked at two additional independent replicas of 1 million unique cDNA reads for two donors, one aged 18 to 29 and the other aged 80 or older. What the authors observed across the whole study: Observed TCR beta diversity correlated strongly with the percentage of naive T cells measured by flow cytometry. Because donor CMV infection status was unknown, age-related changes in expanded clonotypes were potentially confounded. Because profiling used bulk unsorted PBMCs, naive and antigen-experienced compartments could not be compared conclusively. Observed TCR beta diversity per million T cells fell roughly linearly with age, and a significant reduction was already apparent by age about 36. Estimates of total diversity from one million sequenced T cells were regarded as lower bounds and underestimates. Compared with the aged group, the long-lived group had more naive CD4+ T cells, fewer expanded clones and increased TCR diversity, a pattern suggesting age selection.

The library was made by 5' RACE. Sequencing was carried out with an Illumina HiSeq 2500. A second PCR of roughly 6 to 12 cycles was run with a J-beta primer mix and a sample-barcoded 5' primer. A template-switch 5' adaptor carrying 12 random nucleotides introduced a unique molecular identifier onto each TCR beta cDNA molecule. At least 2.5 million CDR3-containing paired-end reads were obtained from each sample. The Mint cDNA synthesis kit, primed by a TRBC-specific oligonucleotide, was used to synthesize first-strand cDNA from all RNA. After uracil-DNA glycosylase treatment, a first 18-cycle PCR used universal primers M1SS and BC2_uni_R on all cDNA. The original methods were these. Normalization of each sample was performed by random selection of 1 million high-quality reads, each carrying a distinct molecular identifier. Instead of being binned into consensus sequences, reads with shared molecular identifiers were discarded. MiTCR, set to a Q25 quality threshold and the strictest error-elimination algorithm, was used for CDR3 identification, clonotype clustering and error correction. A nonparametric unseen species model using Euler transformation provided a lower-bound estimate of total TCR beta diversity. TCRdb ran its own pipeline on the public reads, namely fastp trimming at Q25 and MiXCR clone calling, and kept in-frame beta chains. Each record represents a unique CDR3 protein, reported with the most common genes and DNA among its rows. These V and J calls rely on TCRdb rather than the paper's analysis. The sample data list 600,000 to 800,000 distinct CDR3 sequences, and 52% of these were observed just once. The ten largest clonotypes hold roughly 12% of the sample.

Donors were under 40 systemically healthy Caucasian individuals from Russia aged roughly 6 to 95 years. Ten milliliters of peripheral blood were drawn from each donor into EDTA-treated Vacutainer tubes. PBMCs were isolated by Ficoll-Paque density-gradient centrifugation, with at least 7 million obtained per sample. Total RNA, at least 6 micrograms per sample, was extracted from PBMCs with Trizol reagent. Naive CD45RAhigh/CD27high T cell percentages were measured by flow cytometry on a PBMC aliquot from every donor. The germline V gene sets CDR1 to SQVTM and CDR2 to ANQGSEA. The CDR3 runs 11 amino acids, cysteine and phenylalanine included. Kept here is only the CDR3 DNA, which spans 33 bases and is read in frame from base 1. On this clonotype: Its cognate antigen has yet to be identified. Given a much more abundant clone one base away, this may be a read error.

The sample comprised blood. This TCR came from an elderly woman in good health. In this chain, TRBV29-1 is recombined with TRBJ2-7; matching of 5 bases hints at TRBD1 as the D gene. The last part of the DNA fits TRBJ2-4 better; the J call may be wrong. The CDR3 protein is CSVGRADIQYF. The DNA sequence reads TGCAGCGTTGGCAGGGCTGACATTCAGTACTTC.